These 24 T cell receptor beta chains share one sample of origin, sequenced in a study of blood T cell dynamics during melanoma immunotherapy. Time point specified: pre-treatment baseline. Sequencing used immunoSEQ multiplex PCR; TCRdb keeps in-frame clones, though not all of them. The sample consists of around 10,000 clones, approximately 87% of them appearing once. The input for sequencing was blood, taken from a patient treated with checkpoint blockade. The receptors come from a human donor with melanoma.

This clone was picked up one time. The chain uses TRBV2 and TRBJ2-7; 12 bases match TRBD2. This CDR3 has 14 residues. Germline CDR1 and CDR2: SNHLY and FYNNEI. V lost 6 bases to trimming and J lost 4 bases; unmatched junction nucleotides: 4. The DNA of the CDR3 is TGTGCCAGCAGAGGACTAGCGGGAAGGTACGAGCAGTACTTC. Translation: CASRGLAGRYEQYF.

The rearrangement links TRBV19 to TRBJ2-2; no reliable D call. The CDR3 contains 13 residues. Germline lookup yields CDR1 LNHDA and CDR2 SQIVND (reference sequence). Trimming took off 4 bases at V and 4 bases at J, with 7 bases between the two ends. In DNA, the CDR3 is TGTGCCAGTAGTAGGGCTTTCACCGGGGAGCTGTTTTTT. It specifies CASSRAFTGELFF.

V and J are TRBV6-1 and TRBJ1-5; the match to TRBD1 covers 7 bases. The germline V gene has CDR1 MNHNS and CDR2 SASEGT. This CDR3 contains 14 residues. V shed 6 bases and J 0 bases; nucleotides not matched to a gene: 2. The CDR3 is CASRGQSSNQPQHF. CDR3 sequence (DNA): TGTGCCAGCAGGGGACAGTCTAGCAATCAGCCCCAGCATTTT.

V is TRBV4-2 and J is TRBJ1-1; 9 nucleotides agree with TRBD1. The CDR3 length is 14 residues. V was clipped by 6 bases and J by 5 bases; unmatched bases: 7. Per the germline V gene, CDR1 is LGHNA and CDR2 is YNFKEQ. CDR3 bases: TGTGCCAGCAGGAGGACAGGGGAAGAGACTGAAGCTTTCTTT. This gives the protein CASRRTGEETEAFF.

This clone was detected once. The chain couples TRBV2 to TRBJ1-2; no clear D. V was clipped by 2 bases and J by 1 base, with 5 bases between them. Germline V CDR1 and CDR2: SNHLY, FYNNEI. The CDR3 contains 13 residues. CDR3 residues: CASSERVNYGYTF. The CDR3 bases are TGTGCCAGCAGTGAAAGGGTTAACTATGGCTACACCTTC.

This chain connects TRBV11-2 to TRBJ1-1; 7 nucleotides agree with TRBD1. CDR3 length: 15 amino acids. Trimming took 5 bases from V and 5 from J; bases not matched to a gene: 11. Per germline, CDR1 SGHAT and CDR2 FQNNGV. In nucleotides, the CDR3 is TGTGCCAGCAGCCCATACAGGGGAGGCGAAACTGAAGCTTTCTTT. This codes for CASSPYRGGETEAFF.

This chain uses TRBV10-3 with TRBJ2-1, with 7 bases identical to TRBD2. CDR1 and CDR2 (germline): ENHRY, SYGVKD. This CDR3 is built from 15 residues. Germline trimming cut 4 bases from V and 3 bases from J; bases unmatched to any gene: 6. The CDR3 DNA follows: TGTGCCATCAGTGGGGGAGGCGGGAGCTACAATGAGCAGTTCTTC. Translating gives CAISGGGGSYNEQFF.

The chain combines TRBV19 with TRBJ2-1; 13 positions match TRBD2. Unmatched junction bases numbered 3, after V lost 4 bases and J lost 0 bases. The germline CDR1 and CDR2 sequences are LNHDA and SQIVND (reference sequence). The CDR3 length is 17 residues. The DNA for the CDR3 is TGTGCCAGTAGTACACTAGCGGGGGGGCTCTCCTACAATGAGCAGTTCTTC. This gives the protein CASSTLAGGLSYNEQFF.

This chain joins TRBV15 and TRBJ2-5, with D possibly matching TRBD1 (5 bases). There are 14 residues in the CDR3. The germline V and J ends were trimmed by 3 bases and 4 bases, with 12 bases remaining between them. Germline CDR1 and CDR2: LNHNV and YYDKDF (reference sequence). The CDR3 coding sequence is TGTGCCACCAGCAGGCCTCAGGGCGGAGAGACCCAGTACTTC. Residues: CATSRPQGGETQYF. The whole variable domain, filled in from reference TRBV15 and TRBJ2-5, reads DAMVIQNPRYQVTQFGKPVTLSCSQTLNHNVMYWYQQKSSQAPKLLFHYYDKDFNNEADTPDNFQSRRPNTSFCFLDIRSPGLGDTAMYLCATSRPQGGETQYFGPGTRLLVL.

The chain carries TRBV6-1 and TRBJ1-6; 7 positions agree with TRBD1. From germline, CDR1 is MNHNS and CDR2 SASEGT. Trimming cost V 1 base and J 8 bases; bases outside gene matches: 5. The CDR3 totals 15 residues. The CDR3 nucleotides read TGTGCCAGCAGTGAAGGGTTAGGGGGCGATTCACCCCTCCACTTT. Residues: CASSEGLGGDSPLHF.

V gene TRBV29-1 combines with J gene TRBJ1-4; 9 bases fit TRBD1. This CDR3 has 16 residues. CDR1 is SQVTM and CDR2 is ANQGSEA in the germline V gene. The V and J ends lost 6 bases and 1 base, in that order; junction bases with no gene match: 9. CDR3 sequence: CSVPPGQGKTNEKLFF. In DNA form, the CDR3 reads TGCAGCGTGCCACCGGGACAGGGAAAAACTAATGAAAAACTGTTTTTT.

The V gene is TRBV4-2, the J gene TRBJ2-6, with D perhaps matching TRBD1 (5 bases). Germline values: CDR1 LGHNA, CDR2 YNFKEQ. This CDR3 comprises 15 residues. With 6 bases removed from V and 0 bases from J, the gap between germline ends came to 9 bases. The CDR3 reads CASRYDSSGANVLTF. CDR3 nucleotides: TGTGCCAGCAGATACGACAGCTCTGGGGCCAACGTCCTGACTTTC.

This rearrangement joins TRBV28 to TRBJ1-4, with unresolved D. The CDR3 spans 14 residues. Trimming left V 5 bases short and J 0 bases short, with 7 bases between. Germline V lookup: CDR1 MDHEN, CDR2 SYDVKM. The CDR3 reads CASSLYATNEKLFF. The CDR3 DNA is TGTGCCAGCAGTCTATACGCAACTAATGAAAAACTGTTTTTT.

The chain couples TRBV5-1 to TRBJ2-7, with TRBD2 matching 10 bases. The CDR3 has 14 amino acids. After removal of 4 bases from V and 5 bases from J, the junction contained 6 bases not matched to a gene. Per germline, CDR1 SGHRS and CDR2 YFSETQ. The CDR3 loop reads CASSTGLAEDEQYV. The CDR3 region has the DNA TGCGCCAGCAGCACTGGACTAGCGGAAGACGAGCAGTACGTC.

The sample holds one count of this clone. V and J are TRBV2 and TRBJ1-2; no clear D. Between the trimmed V and J ends, which lost 8 bases and 3 bases, there was a span of 13 bases. Per the germline V gene, CDR1 is SNHLY and CDR2 is FYNNEI. The length of the CDR3 is 13 residues. This chain's CDR3 is CASGSGGYYGYTF. CDR3 coding DNA: TGTGCCAGCGGCAGTGGAGGGTACTATGGCTACACCTTC.

The rearrangement uses TRBV6-6 and TRBJ2-5; a weak D match, TRBD1 (6 bases). The CDR3 sequence is 15 residues long. The germline V and J ends were trimmed by 2 bases and 3 bases, with 13 bases remaining between them. Germline assignment: CDR1 MNHNY and CDR2 SVGAGI (reference sequence). CDR3: CASSYPGQFKETQYF. The CDR3 nucleotides are TGTGCCAGCAGTTACCCCGGACAGTTTAAAGAGACCCAGTACTTC.

This clone has only one observation. V gene TRBV18 combines with J gene TRBJ2-7; a weak D match, TRBD2 (6 bases). The ends were cut back, 3 bases at V and 1 base at J, with 13 bases in the middle. Germline CDR1 KGHSH, CDR2 LQKENI. The length of the CDR3 is 15 residues. CDR3 nucleotide sequence: TGTGCCAGCTCACCGGCGGCGGGGAATTCCTACGAGCAGTACTTC. The encoded protein is CASSPAAGNSYEQYF.

The chain couples TRBV5-1 to TRBJ1-2, with 7 bases identical to TRBD1. The ends lost 1 base at V and 4 bases at J; junction bases unmatched: 7. CDR1 and CDR2 (germline): SGHRS, YFSETQ. The CDR3 length is 15 residues. The CDR3 coding sequence is TGCGCCAGCAGCTTGTCGGCAGGGGGTAGCTATGGCTACACCTTC. Amino acids: CASSLSAGGSYGYTF.

The V gene is TRBV19, the J gene TRBJ2-2, with 7 bases fitting TRBD2. CDR3 size: 16 residues. Trimming removed 4 bases from V and 1 base from J; junction bases left unmatched: 6. Germline V gene data show CDR1 as LNHDA and CDR2 as SQIVND (reference sequence). The CDR3: CASSKASGLNTGELFF. CDR3 coding DNA: TGTGCCAGTAGTAAGGCTAGCGGACTGAACACCGGGGAGCTGTTTTTT.

The chain links TRBV5-1 to TRBJ2-3, with D unresolved. V was pared by 0 bases and J by 3 bases, with 5 bases between. The length of the CDR3 is 13 residues. CDR1 and CDR2 from the germline V gene are SGHRS and YFSETQ. CDR3 DNA: TGCGCCAGCAGCTTGGAGGGAACAGATACGCAGTATTTT. Residues: CASSLEGTDTQYF. The full variable domain, rest sourced from reference TRBV5-1 and TRBJ2-3, is KAGVTQTPRYLIKTRGQQVTLSCSPISGHRSVSWYQQTPGQGLQFLFEYFSETQRNKGNFPGRFSGRQFSNSRSEMNVSTLELGDSALYLCASSLEGTDTQYFGPGTRLTVL.

In this sample, this clone turned up once. The V gene is TRBV19, the J gene TRBJ2-5; 11 nucleotides align to TRBD2. The CDR3 extends over 15 amino acids. V dropped 6 bases and J dropped 1; count of bases not matched to a gene: 4. CDR1 is LNHDA, CDR2 SQIVND, per germline (reference sequence). Here the CDR3 DNA reads TGTGCCAGTAGAACTAGCGGGAGATCCCAAGAGACCCAGTACTTC. Translated, it gives CASRTSGRSQETQYF.

This rearrangement joins TRBV15 to TRBJ2-7; 10 nucleotides line up with TRBD2. The CDR3 covers 17 residues. V shed 0 bases and J 1 base; nucleotides not matched to a gene: 6. Germline loops: CDR1 LNHNV, CDR2 YYDKDF (reference sequence). CDR3 DNA: TGTGCCACCAGCAGAGATGGCCTAGCGGGAGATTCCTACGAGCAGTACTTC. Amino acids: CATSRDGLAGDSYEQYF.

J is TRBJ1-4 and V is TRBV28, with 7 bases fitting TRBD1. The CDR3 has 14 amino acids. With 4 bases clipped from V and 3 bases from J, the junction kept 2 bases outside the gene matches. Germline-derived CDR1 and CDR2 are MDHEN and SYDVKM. The CDR3 reads CASSSGQSNEKLFF. CDR3 coding DNA: TGTGCCAGCAGTTCGGGACAGTCTAATGAAAAACTGTTTTTT.

This clone was seen a single time. The genes are TRBV18 and TRBJ1-1; D gene uncertain. Trimming left V 3 bases short and J 5 bases short, with 7 bases between. Germline assignment: CDR1 KGHSH and CDR2 LQKENI. The CDR3 runs to 12 residues. The CDR3 bases are TGTGCCAGCTCACCCGACAAAACTGAAGCTTTCTTT. Encoded protein: CASSPDKTEAFF.